The 27 T cell receptor beta chains reported below all come from one sample, sequenced in a study of control samples from healthy donors and cancer patients. Repertoires were generated with immunoSEQ multiplex PCR, while TCRdb's copy carries only in-frame clones and drops some. The repertoire includes about 83,000 clones, about nine tenths of them detected once, and approximately 14% sits in the top ten. The sample taken for sequencing was blood. The origin of the receptors is a man younger than 40 in good health.

This rearrangement joins TRBV12-5 to TRBJ2-2; possible D gene TRBD2, 5 bases. V was pared by 6 bases and J by 1 base, with 12 bases between. CDR1 is LGHNT, CDR2 FRNRAP, per germline. The CDR3 spans 15 residues. CDR3 region: CASGPSGENTGELFF. The CDR3 bases are TGTGCTAGTGGCCCAAGCGGTGAGAACACCGGGGAGCTGTTTTTT.

This sequence joins TRBV9 and TRBJ1-1, with D possibly TRBD1 on 5 matching bases. Trimming removed 0 bases from V and 0 bases from J, with 9 bases in between. The CDR3 consists of 15 residues. Germline-derived CDR1 and CDR2 are SGDLS and YYNGEE. CDR3 in DNA: TGTGCCAGCAGCGTAGAGGCAGGGATGAACACTGAAGCTTTCTTT. Its protein product is CASSVEAGMNTEAFF.

This chain connects TRBV19 to TRBJ1-4; perhaps TRBD1 as D (6 bases). Germline V gene data show CDR1 as LNHDA and CDR2 as SQIVND (reference sequence). Trimming removed 8 bases from V and 2 bases from J, with 9 bases in between. The CDR3 sequence is 13 residues long. In nucleotides, the CDR3 is TGTGCCAGTCAAAGGGGGACTAATGAAAAACTGTTTTTT. Its translation: CASQRGTNEKLFF.

This clone was seen only once. CDR3 nucleotides: TGTGCCAGCAGTCCCCTACTGGGGACCAGGGGAGATACGCAGTATTTT. Its protein product is CASSPLLGTRGDTQYF. The chain is built from TRBV28 and TRBJ2-3, with D possibly being TRBD1 (6 bases). This CDR3 spans 16 amino acids. The germline V and J ends were trimmed by 5 bases and 5 bases, with 20 bases remaining between them. CDR1 is MDHEN and CDR2 is SYDVKM in the germline V gene.

The CDR3 nucleotides are TGTGCCAGCAGCTTAGCCTGGGCGTTTAAGGACTATCGCACCGGGGAGCTGTTTTTT. Protein: CASSLAWAFKDYRTGELFF. The chain carries TRBV7-9 and TRBJ2-2, with D maybe TRBD2 (6 bases). The CDR3 length is 19 residues. Germline V gene lookup returns CDR1 SEHNR and CDR2 FQNEAQ (reference sequence). Trimming took off 0 bases at V and 4 bases at J, with 21 bases between the two ends. The variable domain in full, completed from reference TRBV7-9 and TRBJ2-2, reads DTGVSQNPRHKITKRGQNVTFRCDPISEHNRLYWYRQTLGQGPEFLTYFQNEAQLEKSRLLSDRFSAERPKGSFSTLEIQRTEQGDSAMYLCASSLAWAFKDYRTGELFFGEGSRLTVL.

The chain is built from TRBV5-6 and TRBJ2-1; D is unclear. The CDR3 totals 14 residues. V gave up 1 base and J gave up 1 base, with 6 bases separating them. Germline lookup yields CDR1 SGHDT and CDR2 YYEEEE. CDR3 protein: CASSLTESYNEQFF. Written as DNA, the CDR3 is TGTGCCAGCAGCTTGACAGAATCCTACAATGAGCAGTTCTTC. Based on the CDR3 plus reference TRBV5-6 and TRBJ2-1, the full variable domain is DAGVTQSPTHLIKTRGQQVTLRCSPKSGHDTVSWYQQALGQGPQFIFQYYEEEERQRGNFPDRFSGHQFPNYSSELNVNALLLGDSALYLCASSLTESYNEQFFGPGTRLTVL.

J is TRBJ1-1 and V is TRBV3-1 (or the pseudogene TRBV3-2), with 9 bases fitting TRBD1. This CDR3 has 13 residues. Per the germline V gene, CDR1 is LGHDT and CDR2 is YNNKEL (reference sequence). V was pared by 6 bases and J by 8 bases, with 7 bases of the junction left unmatched. CDR3 nucleotide sequence: TGTGCCAGCAGACGAACAGGGGGCCCCGAAGCTTTCTTT. Translating gives CASRRTGGPEAFF.

The V gene is TRBV12-5, the J gene TRBJ1-3, with no clear D. This CDR3 is built from 13 residues. The germline CDR1 and CDR2 sequences are LGHNT and FRNRAP. Trimming took off 6 bases at V and 4 bases at J, with 10 bases between the two ends. As DNA, the CDR3 is TGTGCTAGTGGACGGACTGCCGGAAACACCATATATTTT. This gives the protein CASGRTAGNTIYF.

This clone was detected a few times. DNA for the CDR3: TGTGCCAGCAGCTCGGCGGGTGAGCAGTTCTTC. Its protein is CASSSAGEQFF. This chain connects TRBV7-3 to TRBJ2-1, with D maybe TRBD2 (5 bases). Trimming removed 4 bases from V and 9 bases from J, with 7 bases in between. Germline CDR1 reads SGHTA; CDR2 reads FQGTGA. The CDR3 runs 11 residues.

The V call is TRBV5-6, the J call TRBJ1-2, with 8 positions matching TRBD1. Germline CDR1 and CDR2: SGHDT and YYEEEE. This CDR3 is 16 amino acids long. The trim removed 4 bases at V and 5 bases at J, leaving 13 bases unmatched. CDR3 in amino acids: CASSPGTSGGRYGYTF. The CDR3 coding sequence is TGTGCCAGCAGCCCCGGAACGTCAGGGGGCAGATATGGCTACACCTTC.

CDR3: CSVQGGLSDTQYF. CDR3 sequence (DNA): TGCAGCGTCCAGGGGGGGCTCTCAGATACGCAGTATTTT. The J gene is TRBJ2-3, the V gene TRBV29-1; D may match TRBD1 or TRBD2 (7 bases each). The CDR3 has 13 residues. Trimming shortened V by 6 bases and J by 4 bases, and 14 bases separated the two germline ends. Germline V gene data show CDR1 as SQVTM and CDR2 as ANQGSEA.

This clone came up once. The chain recombines TRBV7-9 with TRBJ1-3; D gene uncertain. V lost 10 bases to trimming and J lost 0 bases, with 13 bases between them. The CDR3 is made up of 14 amino acids. The germline CDR1 and CDR2 sequences are SEHNR and FQNEAQ (reference sequence). This chain's CDR3 is CAIPPGNSGNTIYF. Written as DNA, the CDR3 is TGTGCCATCCCCCCGGGAAACTCTGGAAACACCATATATTTT.

This clone appeared once. This chain uses TRBV5-1 with TRBJ2-7; perhaps D is TRBD1 or TRBD2 (5 bases each). Between the trimmed V and J ends, which lost 4 bases and 2 bases, there was a span of 19 bases. The CDR3 is 16 amino acids. The germline gives CDR1 SGHRS, CDR2 YFSETQ. CDR3 DNA: TGCGCCAGCAGCCCTGTCTTCGGGACGGAAGCCTACGAGCAGTACTTC. It yields the protein CASSPVFGTEAYEQYF.

V is TRBV5-1 and J is TRBJ1-6; 8 positions match TRBD1. The germline V gene has CDR1 SGHRS and CDR2 YFSETQ. The CDR3 is made up of 15 amino acids. V lost 0 bases, J lost 5 bases, and 1 base stayed unmatched. This CDR3 reads CASSLARGHNSPLHF. CDR3 sequence (DNA): TGCGCCAGCAGCTTGGCCAGGGGGCATAATTCACCCCTCCACTTT.

There are a few counts of this clone. V and J are TRBV5-8 and TRBJ2-5, with D uncertain. The CDR3 length is 13 residues. Looked up from germline, CDR1 is SGHTS and CDR2 is YDEGEE. V was cut by 0 bases and J by 5 bases, with 8 bases left in between. CDR3 bases: TGTGCCAGCAGCTTGGGGATGGGGGAGACCCAGTACTTC. Residues: CASSLGMGETQYF.

The V and J genes are TRBV27 and TRBJ1-6, with 7 bases aligning to TRBD1. From germline, CDR1 is MNHEY and CDR2 SMNVEV (reference sequence). V shed 6 bases, J shed 0 bases, and the junction held 5 bases outside the gene matches. This CDR3 comprises 16 residues. The CDR3 reads CASSTTGSSYNSPLHF. Here the CDR3 DNA reads TGTGCCAGCAGCACGACAGGGAGCTCCTATAATTCACCCCTCCACTTT.

The chain links TRBV12-3 or TRBV12-4 to TRBJ1-2; D gene unclear. Trimming removed 5 bases from V and 0 bases from J, with 7 bases in between. This CDR3 region has 13 residues. CDR3 DNA sequence: TGTGCCAGCAGTCTCAGACCTAACTATGGCTACACCTTC. Its translation: CASSLRPNYGYTF.

This chain uses TRBV7-9 with TRBJ2-7; 9 bases are shared with TRBD1. V dropped 6 bases and J dropped 4; count of bases not matched to a gene: 4. This CDR3 has 13 amino acids. Germline V gene lookup returns CDR1 SEHNR and CDR2 FQNEAQ (reference sequence). The CDR3 coding sequence is TGTGCCAGCAGGGACAGGGGAAATTACGAGCAGTACTTC. This sequence encodes CASRDRGNYEQYF.

The chain couples TRBV27 to TRBJ2-7; D is perhaps TRBD2 (5 bases). The CDR3 totals 12 residues. The V end lost 3 bases, the J end lost 10 bases, and 13 bases lay between the germline ends. Germline values: CDR1 MNHEY, CDR2 SMNVEV (reference sequence). CDR3 sequence reads: CASSLSGAEQYF. As DNA, the CDR3 is TGTGCCAGCAGTTTGTCAGGAGCGGAACAGTACTTC.

This clone was observed a few times. V gene TRBV30 combines with J gene TRBJ1-6; perhaps TRBD1 as D (5 bases). The germline CDR1 and CDR2 sequences are GTSNPN and SVGIG (reference sequence). The CDR3 covers 14 residues. V lost 0 bases and J 5 bases, leaving 8 bases between the germline ends. In DNA form, the CDR3 reads TGTGCCTGGAGTGTCAACAGGAATAATTCACCCCTCCACTTT. As protein: CAWSVNRNNSPLHF. The full variable domain, rest sourced from reference TRBV30 and TRBJ1-6, is SQTIHQWPATLVQPVGSPLSLECTVEGTSNPNLYWYRQAAGRGLQLLFYSVGIGQISSEVPQNLSASRPQDRQFILSSKKLLLSDSGFYLCAWSVNRNNSPLHFGNGTRLTVT.

This clone was found once. This chain joins TRBV30 and TRBJ1-5; D ambiguous. V gave up 3 bases and J gave up 4 bases, with 10 bases separating them. CDR3 length equals 13 residues. The germline V gene has CDR1 GTSNPN and CDR2 SVGIG (reference sequence). CDR3 amino acids: CAWSDGPNQPQHF. DNA for the CDR3: TGTGCCTGGAGCGATGGTCCTAATCAGCCCCAGCATTTT.

The genes are TRBV7-2 and TRBJ1-5; weak D call: TRBD1 (5 bases). Germline CDR1 reads SGHTA; CDR2 reads FQGNSA. V was pared by 1 base and J by 0 bases, with 7 bases between. The CDR3 is 15 amino acids. This chain's CDR3 is CASSLGGISNQPQHF. DNA of the CDR3: TGTGCCAGCAGCTTAGGGGGGATTAGCAATCAGCCCCAGCATTTT.

The CDR3 coding sequence is TGTGCCAGCAGTAAACCAGCCTCCATCTATACGCAGTATTTT. Its protein product is CASSKPASIYTQYF. V and J are TRBV6-4 and TRBJ2-3; D is unclear. Germline V gene lookup returns CDR1 MRHNA and CDR2 SNTAGT. V lost 5 bases and J lost 7, with 16 bases in between. This CDR3 has 14 residues.

The chain links TRBV19 to TRBJ2-5, with 7 bases fitting TRBD1. Germline V lookup: CDR1 LNHDA, CDR2 SQIVND (reference sequence). The trim removed 4 bases at V and 2 bases at J, leaving 4 bases unmatched. This CDR3 comprises 14 residues. The CDR3 protein is CASSTLDRQETQYF. In nucleotides, the CDR3 is TGTGCCAGTAGTACCCTGGACAGGCAAGAGACCCAGTACTTC.

The chain combines TRBV5-4 with TRBJ2-3, with D unresolved. V was clipped by 6 bases and J by 5 bases, with 13 bases between them. The CDR3 contains 13 residues. Germline CDR1 SGHNT, CDR2 YYREEE (reference sequence). CDR3 sequence reads: CASTVNVGDTQYF. DNA of the CDR3: TGTGCCAGCACCGTAAACGTGGGAGATACGCAGTATTTT. Combining the CDR3 with reference TRBV5-4 and TRBJ2-3 gives the whole variable domain ETGVTQSPTHLIKTRGQQVTLRCSSQSGHNTVSWYQQALGQGPQFIFQYYREEENGRGNFPPRFSGLQFPNYSSELNVNALELDDSALYLCASTVNVGDTQYFGPGTRLTVL.

This chain connects TRBV5-5 to TRBJ2-6, with D possibly TRBD2 on 5 matching bases. This CDR3 comprises 15 residues. V gave up 0 bases and J gave up 4 bases, with 8 bases separating them. Germline values: CDR1 SGHKS, CDR2 YYEKEE (reference sequence). CDR3 protein: CASSLEGSGANVLTF. CDR3 nucleotides: TGTGCCAGCAGCTTGGAAGGGAGCGGGGCCAACGTCCTGACTTTC.

Details on this clone: Other DNA sequences from this sample encode an identical CDR3 as well. The chain joins TRBV15 to TRBJ1-6, with 9 bases that match TRBD1. Germline V lookup: CDR1 LNHNV, CDR2 YYDKDF (reference sequence). Trimming took 1 base from V and 9 from J; bases not matched to a gene: 4. The CDR3 runs to 15 residues. CDR3 protein: CATSRGQGGTSPLHF. The DNA of the CDR3 is TGTGCCACCAGCAGAGGACAGGGGGGCACTTCACCCCTCCACTTT.